This entry features one T cell receptor beta chain sequence. Its antigen remains unidentified. Per-base quality was not reported, and no clone a single base away is much larger than it. These data originate in a study of siplizumab effects on memory and regulatory T cells (dated by TCRdb to between 2019 and 2020). Context from the whole study: The effect of the anti-CD2 antibody siplizumab on alloreactive T-cell subsets was examined in allogeneic mixed lymphocyte reactions constructed from human PBMCs.

The investigation overall reported the following: Sequences below about 10^-5 frequency were poorly captured, so only a minor fraction of alloreactive clones could be mapped to unstimulated subsets. Whether proliferating Tregs from siplizumab cultures actually had suppressive function was not functionally confirmed. Among mappable alloreactive CD4+ clones, the Treg-derived fraction averaged around 63% with siplizumab versus roughly 29% in control reactions. Unstimulated naive T cells appeared to be more diverse than memory T cells, and naive cells seemed to make a substantial contribution to the alloresponse. About 75-96% of proliferating CD4+ or CD8+ clones could not be given a naive or memory phenotype. Siplizumab significantly lowered the cumulative frequency of alloreactive sequences that could be traced to unstimulated CD4+ memory T cells.

Libraries were built with the immunoSEQ multiplex PCR assay. Roughly 100,000 TCR templates per sample were assayed on the deep sequencing platform. Genomic DNA extracted from sorted T cells was the material used for TCRbeta CDR3 sequencing. The original pipeline was this. The R programming language was used for clonal analysis of the TCRbeta CDR3 data. Alloreactive CD4+ and CD8+ clones were defined by comparing unstimulated samples with post-reaction CFSE-low samples. Regulatory or non-regulatory origin of alloreactive CD4+ clones was assigned by matching sequences to the sorted unstimulated Treg and non-Treg repertoires. This is the immuneACCESS table as TCRdb keeps it, with only in-frame sequences that have V and J called. A part of the clones is gone; compared with another copy, unresolved V genes explain less than half, and the rest is unexplained. The DNA gave D and trimming, while V, J and clone size come from that table. This sample gives about 110,000 clones in total; over 85% of them show up just once. Of the sample, 1% to 1.5% is held by the ten largest clones.

Sorted unstimulated T cells, along with proliferating T cells recovered from mixed lymphocyte reactions, underwent TCRbeta CDR3 sequencing. Fresh whole blood from some eleven HLA-typed healthy donors was used to isolate PBMCs. Sequencing used CD4+ T cells sorted from blood. The receptor was derived from a human donor in good health.

The DNA sequence reads TGTGCCAGCCTAGAGGGGGGGGCTAGCTACAATGAGCAGTTCTTC. Translated, it reads CASLEGGASYNEQFF. The chain employs TRBV7-6 and TRBJ2-1, with a weak D call of TRBD2 (7 bases match). Relative to germline, V is 8 bases shorter and J is 3 bases shorter, with 17 bases between their ends. CDR1 and CDR2 are read off the germline V gene as SGHVS and FNYEAQ. From the cysteine through the phenylalanine, the CDR3 covers 15 amino acids. Only the CDR3 portion is preserved as DNA: 45 bases, with reading frame beginning at the first base. When the CDR3 is completed using the reference TRBV7-6 and TRBJ2-1 genes on either side, the full variable domain is GAGVSQSPRYKVTKRGQDVALRCDPISGHVSLYWYRQALGQGPEFLTYFNYEAQQDKSGLPNDRFSAERPEGSISTLTIQRTEQRDSAMYRCASLEGGASYNEQFFGPGTRLTVL.